The 25 T cell receptor beta chains below were found in one sample sequenced in a study of PD-1 blockade in classical Hodgkin lymphoma. Sequencing was performed with immunoSEQ multiplex PCR; in TCRdb, only in-frame clones are kept and a portion is missing. The sample lists fewer than 8,500 clones, roughly 80% seen once, with about 4% in the top ten. There was relapse after autologous stem cell transplantation in every patient, and there was variation in brentuximab vedotin exposure. CD4+ T cells were purified from thawed PBMCs by negative selection. The material sequenced was CD4+ T cells from blood, taken at baseline. These receptors were obtained from a human donor with classical Hodgkin lymphoma.

This clone was seen only once. CDR3 loop: CAWGQAPYEQYF. In DNA, the CDR3 is TGTGCCTGGGGACAGGCCCCCTACGAGCAGTACTTC. The gene calls are TRBV30 and TRBJ2-7, with TRBD1 matching 7 bases. Germline V gives CDR1 GTSNPN, CDR2 SVGIG (reference sequence). V lost 5 bases and J lost 2; bases outside the gene matches: 3. The CDR3 runs 12 residues.

The chain is built from TRBV11-2 and TRBJ2-7; D is possibly TRBD2 (7 bases). Germline values: CDR1 SGHAT, CDR2 FQNNGV. Trimming removed 2 bases at V and 3 bases at J, with 17 bases between. CDR3 length: 16 amino acids. DNA for the CDR3: TGTGCCAGCAGCTTATTCCGGGGGGCGGGATTCTACGAGCAGTACTTC. Its translation: CASSLFRGAGFYEQYF.

The chain joins TRBV5-4 to TRBJ2-3, with D possibly matching TRBD1 (5 bases). CDR1 SGHNT and CDR2 YYREEE come from the germline V gene (reference sequence). The CDR3 has 15 amino acids. V was trimmed by 0 bases and J by 4 bases, leaving 12 bases between them. CDR3 sequence reads: CASSLGTGIPDTQYF. Written as DNA, the CDR3 is TGTGCCAGCAGCTTGGGAACAGGTATTCCAGATACGCAGTATTTT.

This clone appeared once. The chain combines TRBV4-1 with TRBJ1-1, with a possible D match to TRBD1 (6 bases). Germline V gene sequence: CDR1 MGHRA, CDR2 YSYEKL. The germline V and J ends were trimmed by 2 bases and 5 bases, with 15 bases remaining between them. This CDR3 is 15 amino acids long. The CDR3 coding sequence is TGCGCCAGCAGCCAAATAGGGGGGCGCGAAACTGAAGCTTTCTTT. Its translation: CASSQIGGRETEAFF.

V usage is TRBV7-8 and J usage is TRBJ1-1; possible D gene TRBD1, 5 bases. The ends were cut back, 6 bases at V and 6 bases at J, with 17 bases in the middle. Looked up from germline, CDR1 is SGHVS and CDR2 is FQNEAQ. The CDR3 runs to 14 residues. In nucleotides, the CDR3 is TGTGCCAGCAGGAGCTGGGGGTTGGGAGCTGAAGCTTTCTTT. Translated, it gives CASRSWGLGAEAFF.

This clone was observed a handful of times. The rearrangement joins TRBV27 to TRBJ2-5, with TRBD1 matching 7 bases. Trimming removed 4 bases from V and 7 bases from J; junction bases left unmatched: 9. Germline CDR1 is MNHEY and CDR2 is SMNVEV (reference sequence). This CDR3 has 14 residues. DNA for the CDR3: TGTGCCAGCAGTTCCACAACAGGGGTTGGGACCCAGTACTTC. It codes for CASSSTTGVGTQYF.

The chain has TRBV10-2 and TRBJ1-5; 7 positions match TRBD1. With V trimmed by 4 bases and J by 4 bases, 4 bases remained unmatched. The germline V gene has CDR1 WSHSY and CDR2 SAAADI. The CDR3 is made up of 14 amino acids. This CDR3 is CASSAYRGNQPQHF. The CDR3 region has the DNA TGCGCCAGCAGTGCTTACAGGGGAAATCAGCCCCAGCATTTT.

This clone was recorded a few times. The chain uses TRBV2 and TRBJ2-1, with a weak D call TRBD1 (6 bases). V was shortened by 5 bases and J by 1 base, with 18 bases between the two germline ends. The length of the CDR3 is 17 residues. The germline V gene encodes CDR1 SNHLY and CDR2 FYNNEI. CDR3 bases: TGTGCCAGCAGTACACCCACAGGGTTCCTATCCTACAATGAGCAGTTCTTC. The encoded protein is CASSTPTGFLSYNEQFF.

The chain carries TRBV20-1 and TRBJ1-2; D remains unclear. V dropped 7 bases and J dropped 4 bases, with 10 bases sitting between them. Germline V lookup: CDR1 DFQATT, CDR2 SNEGSKA (reference sequence). The CDR3 consists of 11 residues. The CDR3 region has the DNA TGCAGTGGTCCGGGATCCTATGGCTACACCTTC. Encoded protein: CSGPGSYGYTF.

This chain joins TRBV5-8 and TRBJ2-1; unclear D gene. The CDR3 is 15 amino acids. Per germline, CDR1 SGHTS and CDR2 YDEGEE. The V and J ends lost 0 bases and 6 bases respectively, with 13 bases between them. Here the CDR3 reads CASSLGQLSLNEQFF. In DNA form, the CDR3 reads TGTGCCAGCAGCTTGGGGCAACTCAGCCTCAATGAGCAGTTCTTC.

The rearrangement links TRBV7-6 to TRBJ2-2; TRBD1 aligns across 7 bases. Germline V lookup: CDR1 SGHVS, CDR2 FNYEAQ. The CDR3 spans 15 residues. J lost 6 bases, V lost 4 bases, and 8 bases had no gene match. The CDR3 sequence: CASSSRQGWAGELFF. The CDR3 DNA follows: TGTGCCAGCAGCTCCCGACAGGGATGGGCCGGGGAGCTGTTTTTT. Drawing the rest from reference TRBV7-6 and TRBJ2-2, the complete variable domain is GAGVSQSPRYKVTKRGQDVALRCDPISGHVSLYWYRQALGQGPEFLTYFNYEAQQDKSGLPNDRFSAERPEGSISTLTIQRTEQRDSAMYRCASSSRQGWAGELFFGEGSRLTVL.

CDR3 protein: CSAQSGEGYTF. The CDR3 region has the DNA TGCAGTGCCCAGTCCGGGGAAGGCTACACCTTC. This sequence joins TRBV20-1 and TRBJ1-2; D uncertain. Germline CDR1 and CDR2: DFQATT and SNEGSKA (reference sequence). Trimming stripped 6 bases from V and 8 bases from J, with 13 bases between. This CDR3 has 11 amino acids.

The chain couples TRBV5-1 to TRBJ2-3; D call uncertain. V lost 0 bases, J lost 0 bases, and 14 bases lay in between. The CDR3 is made up of 17 amino acids. Germline V gene lookup returns CDR1 SGHRS and CDR2 YFSETQ. The CDR3 sequence: CASSLDVGGPSTDTQYF. CDR3 in DNA: TGCGCCAGCAGCTTGGACGTCGGCGGTCCTAGCACAGATACGCAGTATTTT.

The chain uses TRBV5-1 and TRBJ2-2; TRBD1 aligns across 7 bases. Germline-derived CDR1 and CDR2 are SGHRS and YFSETQ. The CDR3 is 15 amino acids. Trimming at V came to 3 bases and at J to 6 bases, leaving 8 bases not matched to a gene. DNA of the CDR3: TGCGCCAGCAGCTACGGGGACAGATCAGCCGGGGAGCTGTTTTTT. This gives the protein CASSYGDRSAGELFF.

The rearrangement uses TRBV19 and TRBJ1-2; D might be TRBD1 (6 bases). This CDR3 spans 13 amino acids. V lost 4 bases to trimming and J lost 6 bases, with 12 bases between them. Germline V gene sequence: CDR1 LNHDA, CDR2 SQIVND (reference sequence). The CDR3 reads CASSTTHRDGYTF. The CDR3 nucleotides read TGTGCCAGTAGTACTACCCACAGGGATGGCTACACCTTC.

V gene TRBV6-6 combines with J gene TRBJ1-5; the D gene is possibly TRBD1 (6 bases). With 5 bases removed from V and 6 bases from J, the gap between germline ends came to 14 bases. Germline loops: CDR1 MNHNY, CDR2 SVGAGI (reference sequence). The CDR3 is 14 amino acids. Here the CDR3 reads CASSDHRVGQPQHF. CDR3 coding DNA: TGTGCCAGCAGTGACCACAGGGTAGGTCAGCCCCAGCATTTT.

The V call is TRBV18, the J call TRBJ2-1, with D tentatively TRBD1 (6 bases). The CDR3 is 17 amino acids. Germline assignment: CDR1 KGHSH and CDR2 LQKENI. Trimming took off 0 bases at V and 3 bases at J, with 15 bases between the two ends. In DNA form, the CDR3 reads TGTGCCAGCTCACCACCTGCCGGACAGCGAGTCTACAATGAGCAGTTCTTC. Translating gives CASSPPAGQRVYNEQFF.

This sequence joins TRBV6-6 and TRBJ2-3; D uncertain. V lost 0 bases and J 0 bases, leaving 10 bases between the germline ends. This CDR3 region has 16 residues. The germline V gene has CDR1 MNHNY and CDR2 SVGAGI (reference sequence). The CDR3 sequence: CASSYSTLTSTDTQYF. The CDR3 DNA is TGTGCCAGCAGTTACTCGACCCTAACTAGCACAGATACGCAGTATTTT.

The rearrangement uses TRBV15 and TRBJ1-4; 8 nucleotides agree with TRBD1. Germline V lookup: CDR1 LNHNV, CDR2 YYDKDF (reference sequence). The CDR3 is 14 residues long. The ends lost 3 bases at V and 7 bases at J; junction bases unmatched: 4. The CDR3 is CATSRATGAEKLFF. DNA for the CDR3: TGTGCCACCAGCAGGGCGACAGGGGCTGAAAAACTGTTTTTT.

Details on this clone: One end of the junction varies from germline; a read error may be responsible. V usage is TRBV29-1 and J usage is TRBJ1-2; no reliable D call. This CDR3 comprises 11 residues. In germline, CDR1 is SQVTM, CDR2 ANQGSEA. The DNA of the CDR3 is TGCAGCGCTGAACTAAACTATGGCTACACCTTC. This encodes CSAELNYGYTF.

The rearrangement uses TRBV6-5 and TRBJ2-7, with a tentative D call TRBD1 (6 bases). The CDR3 has 13 residues. The germline V and J ends were trimmed by 5 bases and 2 bases, with 10 bases remaining between them. CDR1 is MNHEY, CDR2 SVGAGI, per germline. This chain's CDR3 is CASSPTGAYEQYF. CDR3 coding DNA: TGTGCCAGCAGTCCGACAGGAGCCTACGAGCAGTACTTC.

V and J are TRBV5-6 and TRBJ2-2; a weak D match, TRBD2 (6 bases). In germline, CDR1 is SGHDT, CDR2 YYEEEE. V lost 4 bases to trimming and J lost 7 bases, with 20 bases between them. The CDR3 contains 16 residues. The CDR3 reads CASSPAGGGFVGELFF. Written as DNA, the CDR3 is TGTGCCAGCAGCCCGGCGGGTGGAGGGTTTGTCGGGGAGCTGTTTTTT. Together with reference TRBV5-6 and TRBJ2-2, the CDR3 gives the full variable domain: DAGVTQSPTHLIKTRGQQVTLRCSPKSGHDTVSWYQQALGQGPQFIFQYYEEEERQRGNFPDRFSGHQFPNYSSELNVNALLLGDSALYLCASSPAGGGFVGELFFGEGSRLTVL.

J is TRBJ2-1 and V is TRBV4-1; 8 bases align to TRBD2. Germline CDR1 is MGHRA and CDR2 is YSYEKL. This CDR3 is 17 amino acids long. V lost 2 bases to trimming and J lost 2 bases; unmatched junction nucleotides: 8. The chain's CDR3 is CASSQYGSGNAYNEQFF. The CDR3, as DNA: TGCGCCAGCAGCCAATATGGTAGCGGGAACGCCTACAATGAGCAGTTCTTC.

The gene calls are TRBV4-3 and TRBJ2-1; D is ambiguous. V lost 0 bases and J 9 bases, leaving 9 bases between the germline ends. The length of the CDR3 is 13 residues. Germline loops: CDR1 LGHNA, CDR2 YSLEER. The CDR3 region has the DNA TGCGCCAGCAGCCAAGATATGATGAGTGAGCAGTTCTTC. Amino acids: CASSQDMMSEQFF.

The rearrangement links TRBV28 to TRBJ2-7; D gene ambiguous. CDR3 length: 15 amino acids. Trimming shortened V by 8 bases and J by 0 bases, and 17 bases separated the two germline ends. CDR1 and CDR2 (germline): MDHEN, SYDVKM. The chain's CDR3 is CASPRLFPTSYEQYV. In nucleotides, the CDR3 is TGTGCCAGCCCCCGTCTTTTTCCAACCTCCTACGAGCAGTACGTC.